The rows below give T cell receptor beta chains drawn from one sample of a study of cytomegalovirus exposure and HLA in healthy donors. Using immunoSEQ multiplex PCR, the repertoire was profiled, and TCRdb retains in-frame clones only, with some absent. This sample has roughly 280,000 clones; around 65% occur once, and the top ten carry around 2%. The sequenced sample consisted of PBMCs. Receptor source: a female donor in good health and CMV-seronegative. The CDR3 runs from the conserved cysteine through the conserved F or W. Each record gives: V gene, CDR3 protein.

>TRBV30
CAWGDSKNEQFF
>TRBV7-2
CASSSRRTGVGETQYF
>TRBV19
CASSILSGTYTGELFF
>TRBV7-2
CASSLIGLEQYF
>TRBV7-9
CASSQDRGIMNTEAFF
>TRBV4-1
CASSQVEGSYNEQFF
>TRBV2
CASSAAGEQYF
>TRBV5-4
CASRRLGGSGAQYF
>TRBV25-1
CASSESEIPSYEQYF
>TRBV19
CASSAGQGYNEQFF
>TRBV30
CAWSAQEKLFF
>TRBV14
CASSLYQEGNTEAFF
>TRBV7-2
CASSVTRDNYEQYF
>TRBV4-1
CASSQVSWGVSGYTF
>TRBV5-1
CASSLERLAGAGELFF
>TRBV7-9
CASSLNGQNSPLHF
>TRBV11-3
CASSPGLGQETQYF
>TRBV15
CATSTLRGQGTNEKLFF
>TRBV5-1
CASSSSSYEQYF
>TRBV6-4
CASSDSSSGMADTQYF
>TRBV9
CASSGGEDTIYF
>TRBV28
CASSLAAEKLFF
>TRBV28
CASRVSTDTQYF
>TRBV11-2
CASRPTGNGNTIYF
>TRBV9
CASSVDGYGSPLHF
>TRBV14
CASSQGLAGVAQFF
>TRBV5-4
CASSTKTSGRTYEQYF